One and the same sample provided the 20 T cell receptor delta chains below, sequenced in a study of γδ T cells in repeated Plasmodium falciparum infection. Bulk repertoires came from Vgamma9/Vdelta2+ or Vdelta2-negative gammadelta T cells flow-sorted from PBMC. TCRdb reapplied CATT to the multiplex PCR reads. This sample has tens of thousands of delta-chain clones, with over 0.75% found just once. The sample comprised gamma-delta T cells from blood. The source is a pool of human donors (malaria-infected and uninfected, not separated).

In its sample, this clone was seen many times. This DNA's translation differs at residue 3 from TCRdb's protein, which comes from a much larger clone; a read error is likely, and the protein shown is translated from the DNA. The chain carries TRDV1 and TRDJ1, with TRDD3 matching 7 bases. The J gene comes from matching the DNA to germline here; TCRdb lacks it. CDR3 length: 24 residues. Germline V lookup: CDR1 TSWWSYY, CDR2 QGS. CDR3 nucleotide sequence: TGTGCTCCTGGGGCCAGATCCACGCCTTCGCTCCTGGAATGGGGGAAGGTAGGGACCGATAAACTCATCTTT. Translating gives CAPGARSTPSLLEWGKVGTDKLIF.

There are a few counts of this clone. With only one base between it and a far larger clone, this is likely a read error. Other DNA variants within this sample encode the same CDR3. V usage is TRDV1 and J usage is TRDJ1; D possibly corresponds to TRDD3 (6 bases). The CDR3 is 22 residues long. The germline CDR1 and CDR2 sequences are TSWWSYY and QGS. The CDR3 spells CALGELVPAAVDTEVNTDKLIF. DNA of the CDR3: TGTGCTCTTGGAGAACTAGTCCCTGCTGCTGTTGATACGGAAGTAAACACCGATAAACTCATCTTT.

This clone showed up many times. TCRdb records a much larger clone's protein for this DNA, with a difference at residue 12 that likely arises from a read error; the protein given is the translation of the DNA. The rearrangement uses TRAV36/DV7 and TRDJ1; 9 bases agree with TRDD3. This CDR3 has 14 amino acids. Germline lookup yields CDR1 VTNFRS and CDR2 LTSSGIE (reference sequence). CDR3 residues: CAPYWGKYTDKPIF. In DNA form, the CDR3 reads TGTGCCCCTTACTGGGGGAAGTACACCGATAAACCCATCTTT.

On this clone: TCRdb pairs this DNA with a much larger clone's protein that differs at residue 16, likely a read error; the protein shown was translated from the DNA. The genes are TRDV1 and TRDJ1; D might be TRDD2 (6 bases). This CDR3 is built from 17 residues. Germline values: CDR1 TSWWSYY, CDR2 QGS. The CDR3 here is CALGVLPSDALRDKLTF. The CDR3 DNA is TGTGCTCTTGGGGTATTGCCTTCCGACGCACTTCGGGACAAACTCACCTTT.

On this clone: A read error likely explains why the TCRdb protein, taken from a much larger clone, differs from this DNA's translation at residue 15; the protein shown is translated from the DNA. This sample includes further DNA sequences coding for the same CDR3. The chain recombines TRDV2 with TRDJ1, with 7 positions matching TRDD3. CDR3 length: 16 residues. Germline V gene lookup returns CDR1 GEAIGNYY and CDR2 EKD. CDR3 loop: CACDTVSAGYSDKLTF. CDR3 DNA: TGTGCCTGTGACACAGTTTCAGCGGGATACTCCGATAAACTCACCTTT.

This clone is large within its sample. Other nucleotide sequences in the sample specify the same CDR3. CDR3 sequence (DNA): TGTGCCTGTGACCCGTTGGGGGATATGGACTACACCGATAAACTCATCTTT. This translates into CACDPLGDMDYTDKLIF. The chain has TRDV2 and TRDJ1; 9 nucleotides line up with TRDD3. V shed 3 bases, J shed 0 bases, and the junction held 10 bases outside the gene matches. This CDR3 spans 17 amino acids. The germline CDR1 and CDR2 sequences are GEAIGNYY and EKD.

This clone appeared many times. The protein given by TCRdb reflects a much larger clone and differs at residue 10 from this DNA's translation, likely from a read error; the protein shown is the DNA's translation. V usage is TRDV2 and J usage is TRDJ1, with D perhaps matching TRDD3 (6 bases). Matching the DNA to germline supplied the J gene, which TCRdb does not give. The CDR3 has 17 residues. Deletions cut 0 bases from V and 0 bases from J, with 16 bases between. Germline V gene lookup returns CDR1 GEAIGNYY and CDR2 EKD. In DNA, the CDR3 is TGTGCCTGTGACACCGCAGGTGCGGGGGGAGACACCGATAAACTCATCTTT. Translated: CACDTAGAGGDTDKLIF.

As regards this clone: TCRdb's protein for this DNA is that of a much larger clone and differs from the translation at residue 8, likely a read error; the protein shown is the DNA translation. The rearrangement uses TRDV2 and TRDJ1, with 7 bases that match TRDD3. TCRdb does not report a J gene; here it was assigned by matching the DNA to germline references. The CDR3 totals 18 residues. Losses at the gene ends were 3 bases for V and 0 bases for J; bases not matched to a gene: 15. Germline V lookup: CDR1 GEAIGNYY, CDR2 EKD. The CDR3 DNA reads TGTGCCTGTGACCCGGTACTGAGGGATACTACTTACACCGATAAACTCATCTTT. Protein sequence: CACDPVLRDTTYTDKLIF.

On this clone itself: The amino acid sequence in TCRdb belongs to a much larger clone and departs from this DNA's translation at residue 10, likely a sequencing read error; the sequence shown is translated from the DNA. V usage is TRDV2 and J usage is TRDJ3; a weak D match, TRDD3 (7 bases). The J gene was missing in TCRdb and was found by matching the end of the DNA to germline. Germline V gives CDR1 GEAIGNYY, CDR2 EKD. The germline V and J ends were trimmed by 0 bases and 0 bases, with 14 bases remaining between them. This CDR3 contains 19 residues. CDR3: CACDTVLGKYSWDTRQMFF. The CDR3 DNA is TGTGCCTGTGACACCGTACTGGGGAAATACTCCTGGGACACCCGACAGATGTTTTTC.

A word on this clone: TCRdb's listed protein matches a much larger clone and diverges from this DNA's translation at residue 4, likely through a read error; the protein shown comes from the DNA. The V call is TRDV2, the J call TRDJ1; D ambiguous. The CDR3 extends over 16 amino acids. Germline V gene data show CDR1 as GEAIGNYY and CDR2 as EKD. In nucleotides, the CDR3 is TGTGCCTGTGCCACCGTTGAACGGAGGTACACCGATAAACTCATCTTT. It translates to CACATVERRYTDKLIF.

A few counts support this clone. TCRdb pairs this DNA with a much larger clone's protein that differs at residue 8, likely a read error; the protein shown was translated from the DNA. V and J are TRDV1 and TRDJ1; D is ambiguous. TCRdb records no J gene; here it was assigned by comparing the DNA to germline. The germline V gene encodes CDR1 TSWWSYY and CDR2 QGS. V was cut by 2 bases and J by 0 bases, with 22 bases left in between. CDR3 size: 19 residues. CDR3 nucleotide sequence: TGTGCTCTTGGGGAATTCCGCCTTAGATGGGTTCGGTACACCGATAAACTCATCTTT. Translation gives CALGEFRLRWVRYTDKLIF.

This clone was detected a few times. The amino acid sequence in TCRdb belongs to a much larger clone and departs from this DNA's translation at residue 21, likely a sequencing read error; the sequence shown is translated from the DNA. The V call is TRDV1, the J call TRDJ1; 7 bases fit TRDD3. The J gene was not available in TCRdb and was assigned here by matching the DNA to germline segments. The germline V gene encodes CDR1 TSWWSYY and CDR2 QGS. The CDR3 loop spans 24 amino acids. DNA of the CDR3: TGTGCTCTTGGGGCCAGATCCACGCCTTCGCTCCTGGAATGGGGGAAGGTAGGGACCGATGAACTCATCTTT. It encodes CALGARSTPSLLEWGKVGTDELIF.

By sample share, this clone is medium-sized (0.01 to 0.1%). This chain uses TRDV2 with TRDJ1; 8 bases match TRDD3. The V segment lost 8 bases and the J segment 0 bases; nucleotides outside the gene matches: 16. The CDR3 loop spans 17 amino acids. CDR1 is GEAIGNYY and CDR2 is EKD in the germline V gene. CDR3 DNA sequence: TGTGCCTTTACCCTGACTGGGGGTTCTCAGTACACCGATAAACTCATCTTT. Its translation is CAFTLTGGSQYTDKLIF.

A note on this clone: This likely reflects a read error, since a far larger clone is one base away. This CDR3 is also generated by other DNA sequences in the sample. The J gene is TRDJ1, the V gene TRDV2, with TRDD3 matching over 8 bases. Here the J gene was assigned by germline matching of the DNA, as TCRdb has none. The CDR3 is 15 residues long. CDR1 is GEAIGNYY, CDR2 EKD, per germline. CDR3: CACDVLGVYTDKLIF. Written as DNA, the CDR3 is TGTGCTTGTGACGTACTGGGGGTTTACACCGATAAACTCATCTTT.

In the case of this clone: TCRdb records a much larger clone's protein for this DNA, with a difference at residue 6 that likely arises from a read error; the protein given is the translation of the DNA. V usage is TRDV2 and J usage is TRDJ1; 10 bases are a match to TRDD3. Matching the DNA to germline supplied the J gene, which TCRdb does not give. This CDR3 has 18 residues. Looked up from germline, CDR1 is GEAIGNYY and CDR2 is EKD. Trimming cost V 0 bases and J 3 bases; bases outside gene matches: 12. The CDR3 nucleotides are TGTGCCTGTGACACCGGCGGTACTGGGGGATCCCTCCCCGATAAACTCATCTTT. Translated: CACDTGGTGGSLPDKLIF.

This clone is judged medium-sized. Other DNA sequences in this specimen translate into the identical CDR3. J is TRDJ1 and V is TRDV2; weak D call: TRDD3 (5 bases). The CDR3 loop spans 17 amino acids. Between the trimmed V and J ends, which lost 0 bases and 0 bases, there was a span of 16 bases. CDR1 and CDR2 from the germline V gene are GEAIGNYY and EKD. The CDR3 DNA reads TGTGCCTGTGACACCGGAGGGGGCAAAGAGTACACCGATAAACTCATCTTT. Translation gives CACDTGGGKEYTDKLIF.

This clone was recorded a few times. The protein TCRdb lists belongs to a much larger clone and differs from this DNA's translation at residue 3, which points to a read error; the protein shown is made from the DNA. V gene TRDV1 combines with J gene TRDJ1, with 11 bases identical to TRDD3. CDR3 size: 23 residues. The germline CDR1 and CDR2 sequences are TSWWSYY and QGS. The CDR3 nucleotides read TGTGCTCCTGGGCAGTATTCCGTAGACCACTGGGGGATAACGGTGGGGGACACCGATAAACTCATCTTT. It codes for CAPGQYSVDHWGITVGDTDKLIF.

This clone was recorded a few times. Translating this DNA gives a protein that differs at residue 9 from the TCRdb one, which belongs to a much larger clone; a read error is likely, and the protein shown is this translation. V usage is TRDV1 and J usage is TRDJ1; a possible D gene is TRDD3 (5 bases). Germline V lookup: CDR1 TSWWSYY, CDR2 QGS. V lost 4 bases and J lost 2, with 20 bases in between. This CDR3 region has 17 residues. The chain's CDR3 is CALGAEGGAPGTDKLIF. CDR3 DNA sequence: TGTGCTCTTGGGGCCGAAGGGGGGGCCCCGGGTACCGATAAACTCATCTTT.

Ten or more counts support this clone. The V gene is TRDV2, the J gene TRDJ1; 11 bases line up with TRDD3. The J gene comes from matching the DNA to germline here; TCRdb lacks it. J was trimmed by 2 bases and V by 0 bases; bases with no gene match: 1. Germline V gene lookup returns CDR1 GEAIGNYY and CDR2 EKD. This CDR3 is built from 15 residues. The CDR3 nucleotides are TGTGCCTGTGACACCGTGGGGGATACGACCGATAAACTCATCTTT. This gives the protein CACDTVGDTTDKLIF.

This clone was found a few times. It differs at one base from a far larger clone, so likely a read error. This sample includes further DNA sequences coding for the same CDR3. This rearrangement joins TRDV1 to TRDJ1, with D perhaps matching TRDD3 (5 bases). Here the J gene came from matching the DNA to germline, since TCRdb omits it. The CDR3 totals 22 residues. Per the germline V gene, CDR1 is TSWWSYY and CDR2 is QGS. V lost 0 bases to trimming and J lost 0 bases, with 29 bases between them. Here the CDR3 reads CALGELVPAAVDTEVNTDKLIF. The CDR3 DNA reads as TGTGCTCTTGGGGAACTAGTCCCTGCTGCTGTTGATACAGAAGTAAACACCGATAAACTCATCTTT.